These 16 T cell receptor beta chains were sequenced from one sample in a study of Ad26.COV2.S vaccination and SARS-CoV-2 variants. Treatment defined: roughly 19 received Ad26.COV2.S at low or high dose, single or two shots; about 5 received placebo; per-sample allocation not given. Samples were taken on day 63 after the first vaccine or placebo injection. The table came from immunoSEQ multiplex PCR; TCRdb's copy has only in-frame clones and leaves some out. The data show about 430,000 clones, 80% to 95% seen once. Here the sequenced sample was peripheral blood, taken in a trial of Ad26.COV2.S vaccine versus placebo. The receptors derive from a person between 18 and 65 years old who received the Ad26.COV2.S COVID-19 vaccine or a placebo.

This chain links TRBV5-1 with TRBJ2-6; no definite D call. The V and J ends lost 1 base and 2 bases respectively, with 1 base between them. The CDR3 totals 13 residues. CDR1 and CDR2 from the germline V gene are SGHRS and YFSETQ. The CDR3 here is CASSLPGANVLTF. DNA for the CDR3: TGCGCCAGCAGCTTGCCTGGGGCCAACGTCCTGACTTTC.

This clone was counted once. The gene calls are TRBV30 and TRBJ2-7; tentatively, D is TRBD2 (6 bases). V lost 0 bases and J lost 2, with 11 bases in between. The CDR3 is 14 residues long. Germline V gene data show CDR1 as GTSNPN and CDR2 as SVGIG (reference sequence). DNA for the CDR3: TGTGCCTGGAGTGTAAAGGGACTCGCCTACGAGCAGTACTTC. Translated, it gives CAWSVKGLAYEQYF.

The chain uses TRBV4-1 and TRBJ2-7; 9 bases are a match to TRBD2. Losses at the gene ends were 4 bases for V and 5 bases for J; bases not matched to a gene: 12. The CDR3 extends over 16 amino acids. Germline-derived CDR1 and CDR2 are MGHRA and YSYEKL. The chain's CDR3 is CASSPLGLAGYHEQYF. CDR3 sequence (DNA): TGCGCCAGCAGCCCCCTCGGCCTAGCGGGGTACCACGAGCAGTACTTC.

This clone was observed a single time. The chain carries TRBV7-2 and TRBJ2-3; D might be TRBD2 (6 bases). The germline V gene encodes CDR1 SGHTA and CDR2 FQGNSA. There are 15 residues in the CDR3. V lost 1 base to trimming and J lost 2 bases, with 10 bases between them. This CDR3 is CASSLDGGTTDTQYF. The CDR3 DNA sequence: TGTGCCAGCAGCTTAGACGGCGGGACCACAGATACGCAGTATTTT. Based on the CDR3 plus reference TRBV7-2 and TRBJ2-3, the full variable domain is GAGVSQSPSNKVTEKGKDVELRCDPISGHTALYWYRQSLGQGLEFLIYFQGNSAPDKSGLPSDRFSAERTGGSVSTLTIQRTQQEDSAVYLCASSLDGGTTDTQYFGPGTRLTVL.

The rearrangement joins TRBV6-5 to TRBJ2-3; a possible D gene is TRBD2 (6 bases). V lost 6 bases and J 1 base, leaving 11 bases between the germline ends. The CDR3 totals 14 residues. Germline-derived CDR1 and CDR2 are MNHEY and SVGAGI. The CDR3 coding sequence is TGTGCCAGCAGACCGGGAGTAGGCACAGATACGCAGTATTTT. It codes for CASRPGVGTDTQYF.

J is TRBJ1-4 and V is TRBV12-3 or TRBV12-4; the D gene is possibly TRBD1 (6 bases). The CDR3 has 13 residues. The V end lost 4 bases, the J end lost 4 bases, and 7 bases lay between the germline ends. The CDR3 region is CASSWTVNEKLFF. CDR3 DNA sequence: TGTGCCAGCAGTTGGACAGTTAATGAAAAACTGTTTTTT.

V usage is TRBV9 and J usage is TRBJ2-7, with D tentatively TRBD2 (6 bases). Germline loops: CDR1 SGDLS, CDR2 YYNGEE. The CDR3 extends over 12 amino acids. The DNA for the CDR3 is TGTAACCTATGGAATTCGGGGGACGAGCAGTACTTC. Translating it yields CNLWNSGDEQYF.

The genes are TRBV7-2 and TRBJ2-7; 7 bases are a match to TRBD2. The CDR3 length is 13 residues. The V segment lost 4 bases and the J segment 6 bases; nucleotides outside the gene matches: 6. Germline CDR1 SGHTA, CDR2 FQGNSA. The CDR3 DNA follows: TGTGCCAGCAGCTCGGGGCGGGAGCCCGAGCAGTACTTC. As protein: CASSSGREPEQYF.

The rearrangement links TRBV7-8 to TRBJ2-1; D ambiguous. The length of the CDR3 is 16 residues. The germline V gene encodes CDR1 SGHVS and CDR2 FQNEAQ. Trimming shortened V by 4 bases and J by 9 bases, and 22 bases separated the two germline ends. The CDR3 loop is CASSYDGDSTRVEQFF. The CDR3, as DNA: TGTGCCAGCAGCTACGACGGCGACTCCACGCGTGTTGAGCAGTTCTTC. The full variable domain, in which reference TRBV7-8 and TRBJ2-1 provide the parts outside the CDR3, is GAGVSQSPRYKVAKRGQDVALRCDPISGHVSLFWYQQALGQGPEFLTYFQNEAQLDKSGLPSDRFFAERPEGSVSTLKIQRTQQEDSAVYLCASSYDGDSTRVEQFFGPGTRLTVL.

CDR3 sequence: CASSFGRFTEAFF. CDR3 bases: TGTGCCAGCAGCTTCGGCAGGTTTACTGAAGCTTTCTTT. The genes are TRBV7-9 and TRBJ1-1; D remains unclear. CDR1 is SEHNR, CDR2 FQNEAQ, per germline (reference sequence). The CDR3 totals 13 residues. The ends were cut back, 3 bases at V and 5 bases at J, with 10 bases in the middle.

Turning to this clone: Other DNA sequences from this sample encode an identical CDR3 as well. The rearrangement links TRBV19 to TRBJ2-7; TRBD1 might be the D (5 bases). Germline V gene sequence: CDR1 LNHDA, CDR2 SQIVND (reference sequence). The CDR3 is 13 residues long. Trimming stripped 1 base from V and 4 bases from J, with 8 bases between. The CDR3 region has the DNA TGTGCCAGTAGTATAGGGACATCGTACGAGCAGTACTTC. This encodes CASSIGTSYEQYF.

In the case of this clone: Different DNA sequences within this sample yield the same CDR3. This rearrangement joins TRBV7-6 to TRBJ1-4, with a weak D call TRBD1 (6 bases). Germline V lookup: CDR1 SGHVS, CDR2 FNYEAQ. Trimming left V 1 base short and J 5 bases short, with 8 bases between. The CDR3 has 14 residues. The CDR3 sequence is CASSLGQGNEKLFF. The CDR3 DNA follows: TGTGCCAGCAGCTTAGGGCAGGGGAATGAAAAACTGTTTTTT.

In this sample, this clone turned up once. The V gene is TRBV5-5, the J gene TRBJ2-7, with D tentatively TRBD1 or TRBD2 (5 bases each). This CDR3 has 16 amino acids. Germline V CDR1 and CDR2: SGHKS, YYEKEE (reference sequence). The V end lost 3 bases, the J end lost 2 bases, and 18 bases lay between the germline ends. In DNA form, the CDR3 reads TGTGCCAGCAGCTCACCTCGGGACGGTCGAACCTACGAGCAGTACTTC. This sequence encodes CASSSPRDGRTYEQYF.

J is TRBJ2-5 and V is TRBV5-4; maybe TRBD2 (6 bases). The V end was cut by 4 bases, the J end by 5 bases, with 15 bases between. This CDR3 spans 14 amino acids. Germline loops: CDR1 SGHNT, CDR2 YYREEE (reference sequence). CDR3 coding DNA: TGTGCCAGCAGCGCGGTGGGGGGAGGTGAGACCCAGTACTTC. This sequence encodes CASSAVGGGETQYF.

The chain couples TRBV28 to TRBJ1-5, with TRBD1 identical over 7 bases. CDR1 and CDR2 from the germline V gene are MDHEN and SYDVKM. J was trimmed by 0 bases and V by 5 bases; bases with no gene match: 13. The CDR3 extends over 18 amino acids. The CDR3 loop is CASSTGDRFAYSNQPQHF. The CDR3 bases are TGTGCCAGCAGTACCGGGGACAGATTCGCTTATAGCAATCAGCCCCAGCATTTT.

Points on this clone: Within the sample, other DNA sequences also encode this same CDR3. The CDR3 is CASSPTGGYQPQHF. The CDR3 DNA is TGTGCCAGTAGTCCGACAGGGGGTTATCAGCCCCAGCATTTT. This chain joins TRBV19 and TRBJ1-5, with 9 positions matching TRBD1. With 5 bases clipped from V and 5 bases from J, the junction kept 4 bases outside the gene matches. From germline, CDR1 is LNHDA and CDR2 SQIVND (reference sequence). The CDR3 sequence is 14 residues long.